The present T cell receptor (beta chain) was sequenced within a study of T cell repertoires in cytomegalovirus infection. Study summary: As its CMV epitopes, the study selected recently identified HLA-C-restricted and well-studied HLA-B-restricted targets. Both a matching HLA type and CMV infection were indicated by public TCR beta signatures. Points from the study as a whole: The study identified carriers of CMV plus the relevant HLA from cumulative public TCR beta family frequency. Ex vivo responses were dominated by HLA-C-restricted CMV-specific TCR beta clonotypes.

As concerns this clonotype: As yet, its antigen is unknown.

A single record per CDR3 protein comes from TCRdb applying MiXCR to the reads. The sample lists hundreds of thousands of distinct CDR3 sequences, about 44% occurring once. The V and J ends lost 1 base and 4 bases respectively, with 8 bases between them. The CDR3 is 13 residues long. CDR1 and CDR2 from the germline V gene are SGHNT and YYREEE (reference sequence). The chain carries TRBV5-4 and TRBJ1-1; D is perhaps TRBD1 (6 bases). The source of this sequence is a human donor in good health (CMV status not recorded). Some clones in this sample may be carry-over from other donors' samples. This specimen was cultured PBMCs, taken from culture after CMV antigen stimulation. The CDR3 region has the DNA TGTGCCAGCAGCTTGCGGACAGCCACTGAAGCTTTCTTT. It translates to CASSLRTATEAFF.